This T cell receptor (beta chain) comes out of a study of radiotherapy plus CTLA-4 blockade in lung cancer. Sequenced by immunoSEQ multiplex PCR; TCRdb stores in-frame clones only, minus some. The top ten clones hold 3.2% of a sample with around 26,000 clones, roughly 70% of them seen once. With V trimmed by 5 bases and J by 5 bases, 11 bases remained unmatched. Germline CDR1 reads SNHLY; CDR2 reads FYNNEI. The CDR3 covers 15 residues. This TCR came from a human donor with non-small cell lung cancer whose response to radiotherapy plus ipilimumab could not be evaluated. This chain connects TRBV2 to TRBJ1-1; 7 bases match TRBD1. The sequencing used peripheral blood, collected from a patient treated with radiotherapy plus ipilimumab. CDR3: CASSSRTGFGTEAFF. The CDR3 DNA reads TGTGCCAGCAGTAGTCGGACAGGCTTTGGGACTGAAGCTTTCTTT.